These T cell receptor beta chains were read from a single sample in a study of CD8 T cells in Susac syndrome. TCRdb independently ran MiXCR on the immunoSEQ multiplex PCR reads; one entry per CDR3 protein. The data contain about 200,000 distinct CDR3 sequences, roughly 90% of them seen just once; the ten biggest clones take up 0.085% to 0.1%. The sequencing sample was made of CD4+ T cells from PBMCs. The receptors were sampled from a human donor with Susac syndrome. Both conserved end residues are part of each CDR3. A D gene is named only where the DNA matches it firmly. For some rows the clone size is stated as once, few or many, or as a class when expanded; others skip it.

TGTGCCAGCAGCGTATCTGGACAGAACACCGGGGAGCTGTTTTTT	CASSVSGQNTGELFF	TRBJ2-2	15	TRBV9	NA	NA
TGTGCCAGCAGCTTAACCTCAATTACGGACAGGATTGACACTGAAGCTTTCTTT	CASSLTSITDRIDTEAFF	TRBJ1-1	18	TRBV7-3	NA	TRBD1
TGTGCCTGGGGCCGGGGGGACTCTGGGGCCAACGTCCTGACTTTC	CAWGRGDSGANVLTF	TRBJ2-6	15	TRBV30	NA	TRBD2
TGTGCCAGCAGACCTAGCGGCTCTTCCTACGAGCAGTACTTC	CASRPSGSSYEQYF	TRBJ2-7	14	TRBV28	once	TRBD2
TGCGCCAGCAGCCAAGCAGGGGGCGTAGAGGCTCAGCCCCAGCATTTT	CASSQAGGVEAQPQHF	TRBJ1-5	16	TRBV4-1	NA	TRBD1
TGTGCCAGCAGCTTGGTGTCACCACCTAGCACAGATACGCAGTATTTT	CASSLVSPPSTDTQYF	TRBJ2-3	16	TRBV5-4	NA	NA
TGTGCCAGTAGAGTCGTAGGACAGAACTATGGCTACACCTTC	CASRVVGQNYGYTF	TRBJ1-2	14	TRBV19	NA	NA
TGCAGTGCACCCGGGACATTGGGAACTGAAGCTTTCTTT	CSAPGTLGTEAFF	TRBJ1-1	13	TRBV20-1	NA	NA
TGCAGTGCTAGAGATGAGACCCAGTACTTC	CSARDETQYF	TRBJ2-5	10	TRBV20-1	NA	NA
TGTGCCAGCAGGGGACAGGGAACGAGCAATCAGCCCCAGCATTTT	CASRGQGTSNQPQHF	TRBJ1-5	15	TRBV27	NA	TRBD1
TGCAGTGCTAGTACGACCGATGAGCAGTTCTTC	CSASTTDEQFF	TRBJ2-1	11	TRBV20-1	NA	NA
TGCGCCAGCAGCTTGGCCGTTTCGGCTAGCGGCTGGGACAATGAGCAGTTCTTC	CASSLAVSASGWDNEQFF	TRBJ2-1	18	TRBV5-1	NA	TRBD2
TGTGCCAGCAGTGATCAGGGACTGAACACTGAAGCTTTCTTT	CASSDQGLNTEAFF	TRBJ1-1	14	TRBV6-6	NA	NA
TGTGCCAGCAGTCTCCCCGGACAGCTCAATCAGCCCCAGCATTTT	CASSLPGQLNQPQHF	TRBJ1-5	15	TRBV6-6	NA	NA
TGCGCCAGCAGCTCCTTCCGGGAAAACACAGATACGCAGTATTTT	CASSSFRENTDTQYF	TRBJ2-3	15	TRBV5-1	NA	NA
TGTGCCAGCAGCGTAGATAGCATGAACACTGAAGCTTTCTTT	CASSVDSMNTEAFF	TRBJ1-1	14	TRBV9	once	NA
TGCAGCGTAGTACAGGGACTGGGGGAGCAGTACTTC	CSVVQGLGEQYF	TRBJ2-7	12	TRBV29-1	NA	NA
TGTGCCAGCAGTTACAGTTCTAGCGGGTATAGCACAGATACGCAGTATTTT	CASSYSSSGYSTDTQYF	TRBJ2-3	17	TRBV6-5	NA	TRBD2
TGTGCCAGCAGCCCCCAACGGACAGGGATGGCCGGGGAGCTGTTTTTT	CASSPQRTGMAGELFF	TRBJ2-2	16	TRBV7-2	NA	TRBD1
TGTGCCAGCAACTCGGGACAGGGGGGAGGCTACACCTTC	CASNSGQGGGYTF	TRBJ1-2	13	TRBV2	once	TRBD1
TGTGCCAGCAGCCAAGATGTAACCCAGGGCAAAATTCGTGAAAAACTGTTTTTT	CASSQDVTQGKIREKLFF	TRBJ1-4	18	TRBV14	NA	NA
TGTGCCACCAGAGAATCCTGGAACAATGAGCAGTTCTTC	CATRESWNNEQFF	TRBJ2-1	13	TRBV10-3	NA	NA
TGTGCCAGCAGTGGCCCTTGGGCTAGCGGGGGGCCCGTAACTAGCACAGATACGCAGTATTTT	CASSGPWASGGPVTSTDTQYF	TRBJ2-3	21	TRBV2	NA	TRBD2
TGCAGCGTTGGGGATCACTATGGCTACACCTTC	CSVGDHYGYTF	TRBJ1-2	11	TRBV29-1	NA	NA
TGTGCCAGCAGTCTCTTTGGACAGTCCCCACGGCAAAACATTCAGTACTTC	CASSLFGQSPRQNIQYF	TRBJ2-4	17	TRBV28	NA	NA
TGTGCCAGCAGCTCTGGGGGACAGTTAAATGAAAAACTGTTTTTT	CASSSGGQLNEKLFF	TRBJ1-4	15	TRBV28	NA	TRBD1
TGTGCCAGCAGCCCCCGATCGGGTAGTAACTATGGCTACACCTTC	CASSPRSGSNYGYTF	TRBJ1-2	15	TRBV9	NA	NA
TGTGCCAGCAGCTGGGGGGGGCAAAACACCGGGGAGCTGTTTTTT	CASSWGGQNTGELFF	TRBJ2-2	15	TRBV7-6	NA	NA
TGCGCCAGCAGCCCCCGGGGGAGCGGGGGTAGCTCCTACAATGAGCAGTTCTTC	CASSPRGSGGSSYNEQFF	TRBJ2-1	18	TRBV5-1	NA	TRBD2
TGTGCCAGCAGCTTAGACGTGAACACTGAAGCTTTCTTT	CASSLDVNTEAFF	TRBJ1-1	13	TRBV7-3	few	NA
TGTGCCAGCAGTGAAGCAGGGAGAGAGACCCAGTACTTC	CASSEAGRETQYF	TRBJ2-5	13	TRBV25-1	NA	NA
TGTGCCAGCAGTCCCGGGGACAGGAACTACGAGCAGTACTTC	CASSPGDRNYEQYF	TRBJ2-7	14	TRBV27	NA	TRBD1
TGCGCCAGCAGCTTAAGGGGAACAGACGAAGCTTTCTTT	CASSLRGTDEAFF	TRBJ1-1	13	TRBV5-1	once	NA
TGCGCCAGCAGCTTGGATCCCCCCTACGAGCAGTACTTC	CASSLDPPYEQYF	TRBJ2-7	13	TRBV5-1	NA	NA
TGTGCCAGCAGCCAAGTGGAAGTCACTGAAGCTTTCTTT	CASSQVEVTEAFF	TRBJ1-1	13	TRBV14	NA	NA
TGTGCCAGCAGTTACGCGGGGGGGCAAAACAATGAGCAGTTCTTC	CASSYAGGQNNEQFF	TRBJ2-1	15	TRBV6-5	NA	TRBD2
TGTGCCAGCGCCGGCTTACCCTACGAGCAGTACTTC	CASAGLPYEQYF	TRBJ2-7	12	TRBV2	NA	NA
TGTGCCATCAGTGAGTCCGGACAGCCCACTAGCACAGATACGCAGTATTTT	CAISESGQPTSTDTQYF	TRBJ2-3	17	TRBV10-3	NA	NA
TGTGCCAGCAGTCTCAAGCGGACGCCCGGACAGCAGTTCTTC	CASSLKRTPGQQFF	TRBJ2-1	14	TRBV6-1	NA	NA
TGTGCCACCCCTGACTACGAGCAGTACTTC	CATPDYEQYF	TRBJ2-7	10	TRBV7-3	NA	NA
TGTGCCAGCTCACCACCCTCAAGGGCAATTAACACTGAAGCTTTCTTT	CASSPPSRAINTEAFF	TRBJ1-1	16	TRBV18	NA	NA
TGTGCCAGCAGTAGCGGGACAGGAGGAACCGGGGAGCTGTTTTTT	CASSSGTGGTGELFF	TRBJ2-2	15	TRBV6-5	NA	NA
TGCGCCAGCAGCTTGAGAAAGGGGACCTACGAGCAGTACTTC	CASSLRKGTYEQYF	TRBJ2-7	14	TRBV5-1	NA	NA
TGTGCCAGCAGTTTAGCGGCAGAGTACTATGGCTACACCTTC	CASSLAAEYYGYTF	TRBJ1-2	14	TRBV28	NA	NA
TGTGCCAGCAGTTATTCCCCAGGGGGGGGTGGCTACACCTTC	CASSYSPGGGGYTF	TRBJ1-2	14	TRBV6-5	NA	TRBD1
TGTGCCAGCAGACTCACGGGACCCAGGGGGGACACTGAAGCTTTCTTT	CASRLTGPRGDTEAFF	TRBJ1-1	16	TRBV6-1	NA	TRBD1